This T cell receptor (beta chain) stems from a study of regulatory T cells in long-lasting Graves disease. Investigators prepared the TCR beta libraries by applying iRepertoire HTBI primers and Arm-PCR of CDR3 regions. Using its own MiXCR run on the multiplex PCR reads, TCRdb lists one record per CDR3 protein. The profile covers around 400,000 distinct CDR3 sequences, with more than 20% appearing a single time and approximately 30% taken by the ten largest. Stated time point: persistent/refractory GD, antithyroid drugs over 5 years with positive TRAb. The TCR library was prepared using RNA isolated from PBMCs. The V and J ends lost 5 bases and 2 bases respectively, with 19 bases between them. Germline CDR1 and CDR2: MNHEY and SVGEGT. This CDR3 has 17 amino acids.

The clonotype comes from a woman aged 40 to 55 with Graves disease. The chain uses TRBV6-2 or TRBV6-3 and TRBJ2-4; D may match TRBD1 or TRBD2 (6 bases each). The sample consisted of peripheral blood mononuclear cells (PBMCs), taken when the disease was refractory, from a patient treated with antithyroid drugs. Here the CDR3 reads CASSELGARGPKNIQYF. In DNA form, the CDR3 reads TGTGCCAGCAGTGAGTTGGGGGCCCGGGGGCCCAAAAACATTCAGTACTTC.